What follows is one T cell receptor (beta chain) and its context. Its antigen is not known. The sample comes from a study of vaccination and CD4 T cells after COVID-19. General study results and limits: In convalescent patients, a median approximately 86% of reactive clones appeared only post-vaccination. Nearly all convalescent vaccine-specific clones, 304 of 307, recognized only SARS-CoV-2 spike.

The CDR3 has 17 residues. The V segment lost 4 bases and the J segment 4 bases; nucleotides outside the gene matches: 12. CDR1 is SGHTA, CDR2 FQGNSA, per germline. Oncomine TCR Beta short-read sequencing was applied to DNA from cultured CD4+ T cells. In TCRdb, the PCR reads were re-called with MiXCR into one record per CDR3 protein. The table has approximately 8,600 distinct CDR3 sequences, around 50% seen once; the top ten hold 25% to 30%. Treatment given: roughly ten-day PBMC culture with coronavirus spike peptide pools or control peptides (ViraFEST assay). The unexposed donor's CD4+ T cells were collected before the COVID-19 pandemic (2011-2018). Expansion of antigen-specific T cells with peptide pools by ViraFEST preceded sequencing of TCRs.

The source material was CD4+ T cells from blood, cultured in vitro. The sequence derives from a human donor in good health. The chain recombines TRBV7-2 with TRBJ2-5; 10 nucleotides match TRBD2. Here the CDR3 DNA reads TGTGCCAGCAGCTCCCCCCCGGGGAGCGGGAGGGCAGAGACCCAGTACTTC. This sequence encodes CASSSPPGSGRAETQYF.